This TCR beta chain stems from a study of cytomegalovirus exposure and HLA in healthy donors. As concerns this clone: Its antigen is not identified.

The PCR used 60 Vbeta and 13 Jbeta primers. Only in-frame clones appear in the TCRdb table, and some are missing; sequencing was by immunoSEQ multiplex PCR. This sample has some 130,000 clones; roughly 75% occur once, and the top ten carry 4% to 5.5%. Notes on the study in general: Further analysis, carried out later, found HLA-associated TCR beta chains more clonally expanded than equally common other chains.

This CDR3 is built from 14 residues. V was trimmed by 1 base and J by 2 bases, leaving 8 bases between them. Looked up from germline, CDR1 is SGHTA and CDR2 is FQGNSA. The specimen sequenced was PBMCs. The clonotype was recovered from a young man in good health. The rearrangement links TRBV7-2 to TRBJ1-2; D unclear. The CDR3 loop reads CASSLEPANYGYTF. As DNA, the CDR3 is TGTGCCAGCAGCTTAGAGCCAGCGAACTATGGCTACACCTTC.